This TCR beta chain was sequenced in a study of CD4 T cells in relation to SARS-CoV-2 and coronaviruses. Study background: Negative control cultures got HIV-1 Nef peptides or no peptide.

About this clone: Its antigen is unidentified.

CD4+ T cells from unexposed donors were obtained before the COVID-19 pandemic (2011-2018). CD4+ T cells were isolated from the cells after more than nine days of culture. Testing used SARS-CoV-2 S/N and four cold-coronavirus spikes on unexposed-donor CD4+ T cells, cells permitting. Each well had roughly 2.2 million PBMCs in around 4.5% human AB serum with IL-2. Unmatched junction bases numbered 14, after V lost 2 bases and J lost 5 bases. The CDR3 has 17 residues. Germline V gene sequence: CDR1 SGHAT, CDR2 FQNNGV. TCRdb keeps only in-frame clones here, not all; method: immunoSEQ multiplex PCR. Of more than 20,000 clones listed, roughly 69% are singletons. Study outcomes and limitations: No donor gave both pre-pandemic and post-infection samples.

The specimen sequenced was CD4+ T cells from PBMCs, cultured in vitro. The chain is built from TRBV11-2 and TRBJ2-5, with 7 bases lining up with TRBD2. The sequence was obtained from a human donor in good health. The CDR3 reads CASSLRLAGSMGETQYF. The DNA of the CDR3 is TGTGCCAGCAGCTTACGTTTAGCGGGTTCTATGGGGGAGACCCAGTACTTC.